This T cell receptor (delta chain) was sequenced during a study of gamma-delta T cells after stem cell transplantation. In regard to this clone: Other DNA sequences from this sample encode an identical CDR3 as well.

TCRdb re-called the RT-PCR reads with CATT. This table holds roughly 3,000 delta-chain clones, about 2.6% found once. The CDR3 is 16 residues long. V shed 3 bases, J shed 0 bases, and the junction held 9 bases outside the gene matches. CDR1 is GEAIGNYY and CDR2 is EKD in the germline V gene. The V call is TRDV2, the J call TRDJ1; 7 bases agree with TRDD3. This sequence was found in a human donor. It is not recorded whose cells these are; they may come from a transplant donor. Sequencing was done on a sample of gamma-delta T cells. The CDR3 sequence is CACDPLLGIHTDKLIF. The CDR3 region has the DNA TGTGCCTGTGACCCTTTACTGGGGATCCACACCGATAAACTCATCTTT.